A selection of T cell receptor beta chains follows, all from one sample in a study of OX40 agonist ivuxolimab in advanced cancers. Sequenced by immunoSEQ multiplex PCR; TCRdb stores in-frame clones only, minus some. The repertoire consists of about 64,000 clones, with 91% occurring once and the leading ten covering roughly 5.5%. The input for sequencing was CD4+ or CD8+ T cells sorted from blood, taken in a trial of the OX40 agonist ivuxolimab. Source of these receptors: an adult with an advanced solid tumor such as melanoma, head and neck, liver or kidney cancer. Both conserved end residues are part of each CDR3. The D gene is left open where the match is weak. Rows give clone size only sometimes, using once, few, many, or a class for an expanded clone.

clone_size	d_call	v_call	j_call	cdr3_aa	cdr3_nt
-	-	TRBV5-1	TRBJ2-1	CASSLQSSGVSYNEQFF	TGCGCCAGCAGCTTGCAAAGCAGTGGGGTCTCCTACAATGAGCAGTTCTTC
-	TRBD1	TRBV19	TRBJ2-3	CASKITGTGYRDTQYF	TGTGCCAGTAAAATTACCGGGACAGGTTATAGGGATACGCAGTATTTT
once	TRBD2	TRBV5-4	TRBJ2-2	CASSFGSGRANTGELFF	TGTGCCAGCAGCTTCGGAAGCGGGAGGGCGAACACCGGGGAGCTGTTTTTT
-	-	TRBV12-5	TRBJ2-1	CASGLVTHEQFF	TGTGCTAGTGGTTTGGTTACGCATGAGCAGTTCTTC
-	TRBD2	TRBV28	TRBJ2-4	CASRPTRLARGRNIQYF	TGTGCCAGCAGGCCCACCAGACTAGCGCGGGGTAGAAACATTCAGTACTTC
-	TRBD1	TRBV2	TRBJ2-2	CASRGQGMDTGELFF	TGTGCCAGCAGGGGACAGGGGATGGACACCGGGGAGCTGTTTTTT
-	-	TRBV28	TRBJ2-2	CASTQGGLGYF	TGTGCCAGCACCCAGGGTGGTTTGGGCTACTTT
-	-	TRBV19	TRBJ2-2	CASSFRAGELFF	TGTGCCAGTAGTTTTAGGGCCGGGGAGCTGTTTTTT
-	-	TRBV18	TRBJ2-1	CASSPPNQGTKGNEQFF	TGTGCCAGCTCACCACCTAACCAGGGGACCAAGGGCAATGAGCAGTTCTTC
-	-	TRBV5-1	TRBJ2-3	CASSRRTATDTQYF	TGCGCCAGCAGCAGACGGACCGCCACAGATACGCAGTATTTT
-	TRBD2	TRBV2	TRBJ2-1	CASRISAGDEQFF	TGTGCCAGCAGGATTTCAGCGGGAGATGAGCAGTTCTTC
-	-	TRBV29-1	TRBJ2-7	CSVSPGPGSYEQYF	TGCAGCGTTTCTCCCGGACCGGGCTCCTACGAGCAGTACTTC
once	TRBD1	TRBV10-3	TRBJ2-7	CAIRRTGQHEQYF	TGTGCCATCAGACGGACAGGACAACACGAGCAGTACTTC
-	-	TRBV5-1	TRBJ1-3	CASSQGLRDTIYF	TGCGCCAGCAGCCAAGGACTAAGGGACACCATATATTTT
once	TRBD1	TRBV9	TRBJ2-4	CASSVGLQGVSENIQYF	TGTGCCAGCAGCGTAGGCTTACAGGGGGTATCCGAAAACATTCAGTACTTC
once	TRBD1	TRBV5-1	TRBJ1-1	CASSLAGTVRAEAFF	TGCGCCAGCAGCTTGGCGGGGACAGTGAGGGCTGAAGCTTTCTTT
-	-	TRBV30	TRBJ2-2	CAWSVTGGTGELFF	TGTGCCTGGAGTGTAACAGGCGGTACCGGGGAGCTGTTTTTT
-	-	TRBV6-5	TRBJ1-1	CASKSHRDLSTEAFF	TGTGCCAGCAAATCCCACAGGGACCTCAGCACTGAAGCTTTCTTT
-	TRBD2	TRBV19	TRBJ2-1	CASSIGLAGALEQFF	TGTGCCAGTAGTATAGGGCTAGCGGGAGCTCTTGAGCAGTTCTTC
-	-	TRBV9	TRBJ1-1	CASARREVMNTEAFF	TGTGCCAGCGCTCGGCGGGAAGTTATGAACACTGAAGCTTTCTTT
-	-	TRBV2	TRBJ1-5	CASKTADQPQHF	TGTGCCAGCAAGACAGCGGATCAGCCCCAGCATTTT
-	-	TRBV10-3	TRBJ1-2	CAISDGMEGYTF	TGTGCCATCAGTGACGGGATGGAGGGCTACACCTTC
-	-	TRBV10-1	TRBJ2-3	CASSGTVTDTQYF	TGCGCCAGCAGTGGGACGGTAACAGATACGCAGTATTTT
few	-	TRBV30	TRBJ2-1	CASRPRQSYNEQFF	TGTGCCTCCAGACCTCGACAGTCCTACAATGAGCAGTTCTTC
-	-	TRBV28	TRBJ1-5	CATNYRVNQPQHF	TGTGCCACCAACTACAGGGTAAATCAGCCCCAGCATTTT
-	TRBD1	TRBV30	TRBJ1-4	CAWSADRALNEKLFF	TGTGCCTGGAGTGCCGACAGGGCATTGAATGAAAAACTGTTTTTT
-	TRBD1	TRBV9	TRBJ2-6	CASSAWDSWASGANVLTF	TGTGCCAGCAGCGCTTGGGACAGCTGGGCCTCTGGGGCCAACGTCCTGACTTTC
-	-	TRBV28	TRBJ2-7	CASTSTGLRVSYEQYF	TGTGCCAGCACCTCGACAGGACTGAGAGTATCCTACGAGCAGTACTTC
once	-	TRBV5-4	TRBJ1-1	CASSPLRVENSEAFF	TGTGCCAGCAGCCCTTTAAGGGTTGAAAATTCTGAAGCTTTCTTT
-	-	TRBV6-5	TRBJ1-1	CASSYSGGVNTEAFF	TGTGCCAGCAGTTACTCGGGGGGAGTGAACACTGAAGCTTTCTTT
-	-	TRBV27	TRBJ2-6	CASRPVVGANVLTF	TGTGCCAGCAGGCCCGTCGTGGGGGCCAACGTCCTGACTTTC
-	TRBD2	TRBV5-1	TRBJ2-7	CASSLDSGRAYEQYF	TGCGCCAGCAGCTTGGATAGCGGGAGAGCCTACGAGCAGTACTTC
-	-	TRBV5-4	TRBJ2-7	CASSLAVSYEQYF	TGTGCCAGCAGCTTGGCTGTGTCCTACGAGCAGTACTTC
-	-	TRBV28	TRBJ1-5	CASLTPRGNQPQHF	TGTGCCAGCCTAACCCCCCGCGGGAATCAGCCCCAGCATTTT
-	-	TRBV18	TRBJ1-5	CASSPLSGYNQPQHF	TGTGCCAGCTCACCCCTGTCCGGATACAATCAGCCCCAGCATTTT
-	-	TRBV5-1	TRBJ2-7	CASSLGGEQYF	TGCGCCAGCAGCTTGGGAGGGGAGCAGTACTTC
-	-	TRBV4-1	TRBJ2-7	CASSRRYGGTDSPYEQYF	TGCGCCAGCAGCCGAAGATATGGCGGGACGGATTCCCCCTACGAGCAGTACTTC
-	-	TRBV5-6	TRBJ1-3	CASSPTGFSSGNTIYF	TGTGCCAGCAGCCCCACAGGTTTCTCCTCTGGAAACACCATATATTTT
-	-	TRBV7-2	TRBJ2-1	CASSPPQRDNEQFF	TGTGCCAGCAGCCCGCCACAGCGGGACAATGAGCAGTTCTTC
-	-	TRBV15	TRBJ2-1	CATSRNRGDEQFF	TGTGCCACCAGCCGAAATAGAGGTGATGAGCAGTTCTTC
-	-	TRBV18	TRBJ2-7	CASSPPGSHYEQYF	TGTGCCAGCTCACCACCGGGATCGCACTACGAGCAGTACTTC
-	-	TRBV28	TRBJ2-7	CASSSLGLHPYEQYF	TGTGCCAGCAGTTCTCTGGGACTGCACCCCTACGAGCAGTACTTC
-	TRBD2	TRBV2	TRBJ2-1	CASRAGGPKSYNEQFF	TGTGCCAGCAGAGCGGGAGGGCCGAAGTCCTACAATGAGCAGTTCTTC
-	-	TRBV5-1	TRBJ1-1	CASKQGGGTEAFF	TGCGCCAGCAAACAGGGAGGGGGGACTGAAGCTTTCTTT
few	-	TRBV2	TRBJ1-5	CASSAGQALLPQHF	TGTGCCAGCAGCGCGGGGCAAGCCCTTCTGCCCCAGCATTTT
-	-	TRBV10-3	TRBJ1-5	CAISEYSQPQHF	TGTGCCATCAGTGAGTATAGTCAGCCCCAGCATTTT
-	TRBD2	TRBV27	TRBJ2-3	CASSPASGSGTDTQYF	TGTGCCAGCAGTCCAGCAAGCGGGAGTGGCACAGATACGCAGTATTTT
-	-	TRBV28	TRBJ2-7	CASTTIWTGRDEQYF	TGTGCCAGCACCACTATATGGACGGGCCGGGACGAGCAGTACTTC
-	-	TRBV5-1	TRBJ2-7	CASSLEQGYEQYF	TGCGCCAGCAGCTTGGAACAGGGATACGAGCAGTACTTC
once	-	TRBV28	TRBJ1-2	CASSLPQVNYGYTF	TGTGCCAGCAGTTTACCACAGGTAAACTATGGCTACACCTTC
-	-	TRBV18	TRBJ1-4	CASSPQGVDNEKLFF	TGTGCCAGCTCACCACAAGGGGTCGATAATGAAAAACTGTTTTTT
-	-	TRBV6-1	TRBJ1-4	CASSFLGGELFF	TGTGCCAGCAGTTTTCTGGGCGGGGAACTGTTTTTT
-	TRBD2	TRBV9	TRBJ2-3	CASSTSGLAGGPTTDTQYF	TGTGCCAGCAGCACGTCGGGACTAGCGGGAGGGCCAACCACAGATACGCAGTATTTT
-	-	TRBV19	TRBJ2-3	CASSGRNDRDTQYF	TGTGCCAGTAGTGGTCGGAACGACCGAGATACGCAGTATTTT
-	TRBD2	TRBV5-4	TRBJ2-5	CASSSGLAGQRETQYF	TGTGCCAGCAGCTCGGGACTAGCGGGGCAACGGGAGACCCAGTACTTC
-	TRBD2	TRBV19	TRBJ2-4	CASRKLADSDKNIQYF	TGTGCCAGTAGAAAACTAGCGGATTCGGACAAAAACATTCAGTACTTC
-	-	TRBV19	TRBJ2-2	CASSPGAENTGELFF	TGTGCCAGTAGTCCCGGAGCGGAGAACACCGGGGAGCTGTTTTTT